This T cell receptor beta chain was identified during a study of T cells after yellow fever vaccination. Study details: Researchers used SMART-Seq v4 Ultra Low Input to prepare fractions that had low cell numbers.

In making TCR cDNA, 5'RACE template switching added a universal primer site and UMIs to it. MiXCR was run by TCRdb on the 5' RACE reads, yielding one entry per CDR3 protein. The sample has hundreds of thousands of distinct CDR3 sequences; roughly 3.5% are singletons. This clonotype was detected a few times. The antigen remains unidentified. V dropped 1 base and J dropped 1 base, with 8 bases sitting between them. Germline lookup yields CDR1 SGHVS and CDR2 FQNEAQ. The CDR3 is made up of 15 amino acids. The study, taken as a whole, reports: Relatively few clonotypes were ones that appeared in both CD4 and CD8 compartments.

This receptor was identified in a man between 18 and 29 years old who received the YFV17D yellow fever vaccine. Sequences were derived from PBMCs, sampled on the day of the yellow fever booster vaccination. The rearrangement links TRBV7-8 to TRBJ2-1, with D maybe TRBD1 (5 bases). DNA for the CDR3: TGTGCCAGCAGCTTAGAGACAGTTTCCTACAATGAGCAGTTCTTC. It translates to CASSLETVSYNEQFF.